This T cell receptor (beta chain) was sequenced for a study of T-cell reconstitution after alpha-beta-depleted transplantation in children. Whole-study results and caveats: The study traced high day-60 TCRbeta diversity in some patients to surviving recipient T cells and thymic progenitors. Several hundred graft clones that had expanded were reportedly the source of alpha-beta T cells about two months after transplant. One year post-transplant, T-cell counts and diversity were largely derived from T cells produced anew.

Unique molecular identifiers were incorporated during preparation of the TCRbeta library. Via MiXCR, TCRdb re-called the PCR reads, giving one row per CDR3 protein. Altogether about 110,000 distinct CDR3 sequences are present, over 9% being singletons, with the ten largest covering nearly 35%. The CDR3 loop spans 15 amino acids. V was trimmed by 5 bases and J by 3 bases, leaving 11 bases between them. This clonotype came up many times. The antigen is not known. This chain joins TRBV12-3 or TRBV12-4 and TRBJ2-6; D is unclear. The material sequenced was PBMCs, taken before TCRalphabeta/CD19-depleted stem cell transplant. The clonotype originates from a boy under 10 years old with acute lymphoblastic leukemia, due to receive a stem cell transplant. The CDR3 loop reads CASSPNKHGANVLTF. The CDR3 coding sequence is TGTGCCAGCAGTCCCAACAAACATGGGGCCAACGTCCTGACTTTC.